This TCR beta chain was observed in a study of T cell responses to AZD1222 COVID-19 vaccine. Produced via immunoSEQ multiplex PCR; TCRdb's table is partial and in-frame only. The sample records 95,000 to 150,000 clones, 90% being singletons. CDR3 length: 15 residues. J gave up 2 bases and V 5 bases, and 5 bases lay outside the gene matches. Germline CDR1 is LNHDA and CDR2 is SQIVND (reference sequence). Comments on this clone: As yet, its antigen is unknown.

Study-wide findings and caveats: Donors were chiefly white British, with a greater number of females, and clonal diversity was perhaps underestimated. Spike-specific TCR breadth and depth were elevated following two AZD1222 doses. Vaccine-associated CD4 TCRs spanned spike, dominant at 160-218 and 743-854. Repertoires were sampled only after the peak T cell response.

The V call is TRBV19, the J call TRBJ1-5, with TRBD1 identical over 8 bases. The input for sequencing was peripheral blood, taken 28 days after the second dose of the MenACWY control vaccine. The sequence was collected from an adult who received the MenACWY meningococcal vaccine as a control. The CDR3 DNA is TGTGCCAGTAGTCCCACAGGGGGGGGCAATCAGCCCCAGCATTTT. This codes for CASSPTGGGNQPQHF.